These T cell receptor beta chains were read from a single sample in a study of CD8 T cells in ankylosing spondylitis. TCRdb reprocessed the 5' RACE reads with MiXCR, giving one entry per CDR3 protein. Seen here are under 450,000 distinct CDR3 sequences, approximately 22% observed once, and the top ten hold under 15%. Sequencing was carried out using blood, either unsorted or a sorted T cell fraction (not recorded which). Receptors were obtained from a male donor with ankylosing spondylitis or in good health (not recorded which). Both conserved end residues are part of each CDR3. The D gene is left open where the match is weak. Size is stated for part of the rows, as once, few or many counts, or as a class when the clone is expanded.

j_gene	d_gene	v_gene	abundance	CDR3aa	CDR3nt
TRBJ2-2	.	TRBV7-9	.	CASRSLDAANTGELFF	TGTGCCAGCCGCAGCTTAGACGCAGCGAACACCGGGGAGCTGTTTTTT
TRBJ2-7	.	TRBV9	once	CASSVGGYSYEQYF	TGTGCCAGCAGCGTAGGGGGGTACTCCTACGAGCAGTACTTC
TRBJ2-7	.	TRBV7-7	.	CASSPSRDSEQYF	TGTGCTAGCAGCCCGTCCCGGGATTCTGAGCAGTACTTC
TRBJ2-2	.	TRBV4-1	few	CASSHGGLGAGTGELFF	TGCGCCAGCAGCCACGGGGGGCTTGGGGCGGGCACCGGGGAGCTGTTTTTT
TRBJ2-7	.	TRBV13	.	CASSLLAGGTGGTEQYF	TGTGCCAGCAGCTTACTCGCCGGTGGGACTGGAGGGACCGAGCAGTACTTC
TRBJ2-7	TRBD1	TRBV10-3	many	CAISERTGASYEQYF	TGTGCCATCAGTGAACGGACAGGGGCCTCCTACGAGCAGTACTTC
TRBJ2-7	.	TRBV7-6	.	CASSSLGPNPGEQYF	TGTGCCAGCAGCTCTCTCGGACCCAACCCCGGAGAGCAGTACTTC
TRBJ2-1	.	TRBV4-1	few	CASSQDPPRSSYNEQFF	TGCGCCAGCAGCCAAGACCCACCTCGAAGCTCCTACAATGAGCAGTTCTTC
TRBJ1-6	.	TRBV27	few	CASSGDTDSPLHF	TGTGCCAGCAGTGGGGACACTGATTCACCCCTCCACTTT
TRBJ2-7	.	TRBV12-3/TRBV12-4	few	CASSSSSLDSSYEQYF	TGTGCCAGCAGTTCCTCCTCCCTTGACAGCTCCTACGAGCAGTACTTC